This T cell receptor (beta chain) was sequenced in a study of CD8 T cells in ankylosing spondylitis. TCRdb called the 5' RACE reads again in MiXCR, with one record for every CDR3 protein. Of about 340,000 distinct CDR3 sequences listed, roughly 14% are singletons. The table lists this clonotype with a few counts. Germline lookup yields CDR1 SGHRS and CDR2 YFSETQ. CDR3 length equals 16 residues. Deletions cut 3 bases from V and 6 bases from J, with 19 bases between. The sequenced sample was blood, either unsorted or a sorted T cell fraction (not recorded which). V and J are TRBV5-1 and TRBJ1-5; D gene uncertain. The source of this sequence is a male donor with ankylosing spondylitis or in good health (not recorded which). The CDR3 reads CASSSEGPHLGQPQHF. The DNA for the CDR3 is TGCGCCAGCAGCTCCGAGGGCCCACATCTCGGTCAGCCCCAGCATTTT.